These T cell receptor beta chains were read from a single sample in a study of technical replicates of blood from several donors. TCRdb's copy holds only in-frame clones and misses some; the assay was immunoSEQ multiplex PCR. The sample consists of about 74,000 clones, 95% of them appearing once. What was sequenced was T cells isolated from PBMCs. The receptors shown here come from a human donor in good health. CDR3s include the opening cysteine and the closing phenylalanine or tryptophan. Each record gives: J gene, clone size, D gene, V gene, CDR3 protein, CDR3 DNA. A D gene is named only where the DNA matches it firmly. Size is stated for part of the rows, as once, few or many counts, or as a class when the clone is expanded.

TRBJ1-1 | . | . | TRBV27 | CASRQQGNTEAFF | TGTGCCAGCAGGCAACAGGGTAACACTGAAGCTTTCTTT
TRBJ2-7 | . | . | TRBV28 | CASSLGPGTGFGRATLEQYF | TGTGCCAGCAGTTTGGGGCCCGGGACAGGGTTCGGGAGGGCAACCTTGGAGCAGTACTTC
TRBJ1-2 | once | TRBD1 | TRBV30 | CAWSLGTGLVYGYTF | TGTGCCTGGAGTTTGGGGACAGGGCTCGTCTATGGCTACACCTTC
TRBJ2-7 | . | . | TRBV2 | CASPASSYEQYF | TGTGCCAGCCCTGCCAGCTCCTACGAGCAGTACTTC
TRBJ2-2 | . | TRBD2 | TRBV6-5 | CASSYKRDNTGELFF | TGTGCCAGCAGTTACAAGCGGGACAACACCGGGGAGCTGTTTTTT
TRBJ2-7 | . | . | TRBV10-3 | CAISESANSYEQYF | TGTGCCATCAGTGAGTCAGCTAACTCCTACGAGCAGTACTTC
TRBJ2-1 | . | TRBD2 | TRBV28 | CASSLPEEMSGRSYNEQFF | TGTGCCAGCAGTTTACCCGAGGAGATGAGCGGGAGGTCGTACAATGAGCAGTTCTTC
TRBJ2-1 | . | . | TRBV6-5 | CASSPMGDYNEQFF | TGTGCCAGCAGCCCTATGGGAGACTACAATGAGCAGTTCTTC
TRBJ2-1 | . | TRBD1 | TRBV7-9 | CASSLVQDRVYNEQFF | TGTGCCAGCAGCTTAGTTCAGGACAGGGTTTACAATGAGCAGTTCTTC
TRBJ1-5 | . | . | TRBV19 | CASSPPRGGGTQHF | TGTGCCAGTAGTCCTCCCCGGGGTGGGGGGACCCAGCATTTT
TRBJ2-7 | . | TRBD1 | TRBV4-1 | CASSQITGTGPLEQYF | TGCGCCAGCAGCCAGATCACCGGGACAGGCCCCCTGGAGCAGTACTTC
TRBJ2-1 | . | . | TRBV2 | CASRSRGEQFF | TGTGCCAGCAGAAGCAGAGGTGAGCAGTTCTTC
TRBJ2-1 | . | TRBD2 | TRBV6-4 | CASSDLAGGYNEQFF | TGTGCCAGCAGTGACCTAGCGGGGGGCTACAATGAGCAGTTCTTC
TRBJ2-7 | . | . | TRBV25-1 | CASSEYSIESEQYF | TGTGCCAGCAGTGAATATTCGATTGAGTCCGAGCAGTACTTC
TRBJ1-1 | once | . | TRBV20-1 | CSAMGGKAFF | TGCAGTGCTATGGGAGGAAAAGCTTTCTTT
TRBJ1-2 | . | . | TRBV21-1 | CASSKVVPGGAPPSIYGYTF | TGTGCCAGCAGCAAAGTAGTACCAGGGGGCGCTCCCCCCTCAATCTATGGCTACACCTTC
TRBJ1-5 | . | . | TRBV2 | CASAGSRGGQPQHF | TGTGCCAGCGCCGGATCCCGGGGGGGTCAGCCCCAGCATTTT
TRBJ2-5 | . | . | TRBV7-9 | CASSSTGPSETQYF | TGTGCCAGCAGCTCAACCGGTCCTAGTGAGACCCAGTACTTC
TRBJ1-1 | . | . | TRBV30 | CAWSPSVNTEAFF | TGTGCCTGGAGCCCATCGGTGAACACTGAAGCTTTCTTT
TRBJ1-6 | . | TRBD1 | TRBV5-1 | CASSKGAGSPLHF | TGCGCCAGCAGTAAGGGGGCGGGTTCACCCCTCCACTTT
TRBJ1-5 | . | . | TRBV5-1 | CASSLVAGDQPQHF | TGCGCCAGCAGCTTGGTGGCAGGGGACCAGCCCCAGCATTTT
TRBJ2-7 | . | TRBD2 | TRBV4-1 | CASSQPLAGNYEQYF | TGCGCCAGCAGCCAACCATTAGCGGGAAACTACGAGCAGTACTTC
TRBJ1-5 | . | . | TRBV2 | CASTEGTSGQPQHF | TGTGCCAGCACTGAGGGGACTAGCGGTCAGCCCCAGCATTTT
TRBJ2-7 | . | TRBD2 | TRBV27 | CASSLTGGAGVLYEQYF | TGTGCCAGCAGTCTGACTGGTGGAGCGGGGGTCCTATACGAGCAGTACTTC
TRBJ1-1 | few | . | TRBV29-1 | CSVKTSDTEAFF | TGCAGCGTCAAGACTAGTGACACTGAAGCTTTCTTT
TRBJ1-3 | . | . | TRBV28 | CASSFAPTGLSSGNTIYF | TGTGCCAGCAGTTTCGCCCCTACAGGACTATCCTCTGGAAACACCATATATTTT
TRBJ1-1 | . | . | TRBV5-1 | CASSPSWGSGTTWEAFF | TGCGCCAGCAGCCCGAGCTGGGGGAGTGGGACAACTTGGGAAGCTTTCTTT
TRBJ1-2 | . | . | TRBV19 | CASSIGPVYGYTF | TGTGCCAGTAGTATAGGCCCGGTCTATGGCTACACCTTC
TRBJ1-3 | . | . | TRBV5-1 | CASSPDRPGNTIYF | TGCGCCAGCAGCCCCGACAGGCCTGGAAACACCATATATTTT
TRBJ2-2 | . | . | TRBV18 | CASSLNFAGELFF | TGTGCCAGCTCACTTAATTTCGCCGGGGAGCTGTTTTTT
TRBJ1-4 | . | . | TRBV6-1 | CASSERQRPELFF | TGTGCCAGCAGTGAACGGCAGCGGCCAGAACTGTTTTTT
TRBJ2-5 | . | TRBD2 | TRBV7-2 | CASSLELAGVIQYF | TGTGCCAGCAGCTTAGAACTAGCGGGAGTGATCCAGTACTTC
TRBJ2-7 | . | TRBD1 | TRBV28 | CASSFGTGSYEQYF | TGTGCCAGCAGCTTCGGGACAGGCTCCTACGAGCAGTACTTC
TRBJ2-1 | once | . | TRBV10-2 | CASTREKNEQFF | TGCGCCAGCACGAGGGAGAAGAATGAGCAGTTCTTC
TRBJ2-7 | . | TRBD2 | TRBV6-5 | CASSHVAGSSYEQYF | TGTGCCAGCAGTCACGTAGCGGGAAGCTCCTACGAGCAGTACTTC
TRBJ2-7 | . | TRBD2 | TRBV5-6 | CASSLRGSGGSYEQYF | TGTGCCAGCAGCTTACGTGGTAGCGGGGGCTCCTACGAGCAGTACTTC
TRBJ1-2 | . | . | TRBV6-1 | CASSLTGPYGYTF | TGTGCCAGCAGCCTGACAGGCCCCTATGGCTACACCTTC
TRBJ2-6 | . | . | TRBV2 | CASSEGQGWANVLTF | TGTGCCAGCAGTGAAGGCCAGGGCTGGGCCAACGTCCTGACTTTC
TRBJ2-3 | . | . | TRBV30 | CAWSVASASTDTQYF | TGTGCCTGGAGTGTAGCTAGCGCTAGCACAGATACGCAGTATTTT
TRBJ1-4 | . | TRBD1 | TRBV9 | CASRPGTGVGEKLFF | TGTGCCAGCCGTCCCGGGACAGGGGTTGGCGAAAAACTGTTTTTT
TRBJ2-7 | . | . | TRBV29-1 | CSVDRASGGGYEQYF | TGCAGCGTTGATCGCGCTAGCGGAGGGGGCTACGAGCAGTACTTC
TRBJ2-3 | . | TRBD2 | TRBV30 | CAWGRLAASTDTQYF | TGTGCCTGGGGCCGACTAGCGGCTAGCACAGATACGCAGTATTTT
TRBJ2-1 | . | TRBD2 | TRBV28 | CASSLGSSGRAGEQFF | TGTGCCAGCAGTTTAGGCTCTAGCGGGAGGGCCGGTGAGCAGTTCTTC
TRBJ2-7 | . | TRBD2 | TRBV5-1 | CASSLEASGSYEQYF | TGCGCCAGCAGCTTGGAGGCTAGCGGGAGTTACGAGCAGTACTTC
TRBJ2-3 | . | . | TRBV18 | CASSPLRDTQYF | TGTGCCAGCTCACCTTTGAGAGATACGCAGTATTTT
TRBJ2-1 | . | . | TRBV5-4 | CASSLDDSEQFF | TGTGCCAGCAGCTTGGATGACTCTGAGCAGTTCTTC
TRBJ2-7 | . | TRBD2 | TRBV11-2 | CASSLGISGRYEQYF | TGTGCCAGCAGCTTGGGTATTAGCGGGAGATACGAGCAGTACTTC
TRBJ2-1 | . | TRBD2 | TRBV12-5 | CASGLLAGGPVNEQFF | TGTGCTAGTGGTTTGTTAGCGGGAGGGCCTGTGAATGAGCAGTTCTTC
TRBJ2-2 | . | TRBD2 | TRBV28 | CASSTAGLINTGELFF | TGTGCCAGCAGTACAGCGGGATTAATTAACACCGGGGAGCTGTTTTTT